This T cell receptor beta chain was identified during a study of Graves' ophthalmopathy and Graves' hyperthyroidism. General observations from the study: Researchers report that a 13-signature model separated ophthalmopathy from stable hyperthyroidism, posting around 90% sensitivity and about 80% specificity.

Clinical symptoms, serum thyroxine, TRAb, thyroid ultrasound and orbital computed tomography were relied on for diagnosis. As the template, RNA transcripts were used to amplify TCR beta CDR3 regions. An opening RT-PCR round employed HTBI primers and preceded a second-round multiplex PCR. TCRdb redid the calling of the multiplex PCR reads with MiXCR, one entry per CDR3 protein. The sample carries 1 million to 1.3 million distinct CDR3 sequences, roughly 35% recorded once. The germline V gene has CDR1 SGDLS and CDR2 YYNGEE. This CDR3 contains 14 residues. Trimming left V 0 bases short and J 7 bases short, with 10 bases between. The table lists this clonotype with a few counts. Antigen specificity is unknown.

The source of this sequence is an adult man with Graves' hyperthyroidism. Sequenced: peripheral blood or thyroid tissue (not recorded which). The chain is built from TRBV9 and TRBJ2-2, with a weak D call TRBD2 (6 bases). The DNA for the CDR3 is TGTGCCAGCAGCGTAGGGGGAGGCGTCGGGGAGCTGTTTTTT. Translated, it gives CASSVGGGVGELFF. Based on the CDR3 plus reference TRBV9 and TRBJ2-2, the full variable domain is DSGVTQTPKHLITATGQRVTLRCSPRSGDLSVYWYQQSLDQGLQFLIQYYNGEERAKGNILERFSAQQFPDLHSELNLSSLELGDSALYFCASSVGGGVGELFFGEGSRLTVL.